This T cell receptor (beta chain) is from a study of blood T cell repertoires in COVID-19. On the study more broadly: The analysed material was cDNA or gDNA that came from T cells, B-cell-depleted T cells, or PBMCs.

Cohort placement rested on clinical history that participants reported themselves. Trimming removed 1 base from V and 4 bases from J; junction bases left unmatched: 6. From germline, CDR1 is SGHTA and CDR2 FQGTGA. CDR3 length: 15 amino acids. As processed by the authors: The assay estimated nucleated cells by amplifying reference gene primers. The protocol was immunoSEQ multiplex PCR, while the TCRdb copy is restricted to in-frame clones and leaves out a portion. D and trimming were read from the DNA, whereas the V and J calls and clone size are those reported in that table. This table has around 50,000 clones, 60% to 80% appearing once.

V usage is TRBV7-3 and J usage is TRBJ2-7, with 8 bases matching TRBD2. The specimen was PBMCs or T cells enriched from blood (not recorded which). The TCR was taken from a woman in her fifties or sixties with acute COVID-19. The CDR3: CASSLRRGAEYEQYF. CDR3 nucleotides: TGTGCCAGCAGCTTAAGGCGGGGGGCTGAGTACGAGCAGTACTTC.